Each of the 13 T cell receptor beta chains below was sequenced from the same sample in a study of blood T cells in healthy people across ages. Then a second PCR, running roughly 7 to 11 cycles, was carried out with a sample-barcoded 5' primer and a J-beta primer mix. In TCRdb, the 5' RACE reads were re-called with MiXCR into one record per CDR3 protein. The sample records 630,000 or so distinct CDR3 sequences, about 32% being singletons. Sequencing was performed on blood. Receptors were obtained from a woman aged 80 or older in good health.

CDR3 in amino acids: CASSQGTPSTDTQYF. CDR3 bases: TGTGCCAGCAGCCAAGGGACACCAAGCACAGATACGCAGTATTTT. The gene calls are TRBV14 and TRBJ2-3; D might be TRBD1 (5 bases). Germline V CDR1 and CDR2: SGHDN, FVKESK. This CDR3 contains 15 residues. Trimming removed 1 base at V and 0 bases at J, with 8 bases between.

This clonotype was counted many times. This chain uses TRBV7-2 with TRBJ2-3; 9 bases are shared with TRBD2. V was clipped by 3 bases and J by 4 bases; unmatched bases: 2. The V gene's germline CDR1 is SGHTA and CDR2 FQGNSA. The CDR3 runs 14 residues. This CDR3 reads CASSFRGGADTQYF. In nucleotides, the CDR3 is TGTGCCAGCAGCTTCCGCGGGGGGGCAGATACGCAGTATTTT.

This clonotype was counted between two and nine times. The chain combines TRBV5-1 with TRBJ2-1; weak D call: TRBD2 (6 bases). The J call is in doubt because the DNA end fits TRBJ2-7 better. Germline CDR1 and CDR2: SGHRS and YFSETQ. The CDR3 length is 16 residues. The CDR3 nucleotides are TGCGCCAGCAGCCCCACCGCGGGGATAGACTACAATGAGCAGTACTTC. Residues: CASSPTAGIDYNEQYF.

Comments on this clonotype: This clone may be a read error of a much larger clone one base away. The V gene is TRBV12-5, the J gene TRBJ2-1, with 14 bases that match TRBD2. The J call may be wrong; the DNA end is better matched by TRBJ2-7. The CDR3 totals 18 residues. CDR1 and CDR2 from the germline V gene are LGHNT and FRNRAP. The CDR3 DNA follows: TGTGCTAGTGGTTGGTTGGCCCAGACTAGCGGGGGGGACAATGAGCAGTACTTC. The encoded protein is CASGWLAQTSGGDNEQYF.

This clonotype was seen ten or more times. The chain employs TRBV5-5 and TRBJ2-1, with D possibly TRBD1 on 6 matching bases. Germline V gene data show CDR1 as SGHKS and CDR2 as YYEKEE (reference sequence). V dropped 4 bases and J dropped 4 bases, with 15 bases sitting between them. The CDR3 has 15 amino acids. The CDR3 region has the DNA TGTGCCAGCAGCCCCGGACAGTGGGGTTACAATGAGCAGTTCTTC. Translating it yields CASSPGQWGYNEQFF.

This clonotype was seen ten or more times. The chain links TRBV30 to TRBJ2-3, with 9 positions matching TRBD2. The junction had 4 bases not matched to a gene; V was cut back by 4 bases and J by 2 bases. Germline V gene sequence: CDR1 GTSNPN, CDR2 SVGIG (reference sequence). The CDR3 runs 14 residues. CDR3: CAWTSGVITDTQYF. The DNA for the CDR3 is TGTGCCTGGACTAGCGGGGTGATCACAGATACGCAGTATTTT.

This clonotype was counted a few times. Sequence at one end of the junction differs from germline and may be a read error. The chain uses TRBV5-1 and TRBJ2-1; TRBD1 might be the D (6 bases). The CDR3 runs 13 residues. Germline V gene data show CDR1 as SGHRS and CDR2 as YFSETQ. Here the CDR3 reads CTSTEQGYNEQFF. The CDR3 nucleotides read TGCACCAGCACCGAACAGGGCTACAATGAGCAGTTCTTC.

This clonotype has a handful of counts. A much larger clone differs by one base, so this may be a read error. The rearrangement uses TRBV9 and TRBJ1-2; D gene unclear. V was clipped by 0 bases and J by 3 bases, with 3 bases between them. CDR3 length equals 12 residues. Germline V CDR1 and CDR2: SGDLS, YYNGEE. The CDR3 region has the DNA TGTGCCAGCAGCGTAGACGACTATGGCTACACCTTC. Residues: CASSVDDYGYTF.

This clonotype was picked up many times. This chain uses TRBV7-3 with TRBJ2-7; TRBD2 agrees at 8 bases. Trimming at V came to 4 bases and at J to 5 bases, leaving 13 bases not matched to a gene. Germline values: CDR1 SGHTA, CDR2 FQGTGA. The CDR3 length is 16 residues. The CDR3 reads CASSSTGRVPAHEQYF. In DNA form, the CDR3 reads TGTGCCAGCAGCTCCACCGGGAGGGTTCCTGCCCACGAGCAGTACTTC.

Regarding this clonotype: A much larger clone lies one base from this, so it may be a read error. The genes are TRBV30 and TRBJ2-3; D is uncertain. V lost 8 bases to trimming and J lost 3 bases, with 12 bases between them. This CDR3 is built from 12 residues. CDR1 is GTSNPN, CDR2 SVGIG, per germline (reference sequence). DNA of the CDR3: TGTGCCCGGAATGGGGTGACAGATACGCAGTATTTT. Its protein is CARNGVTDTQYF.

The sample holds many counts of this clonotype. The junction differs from germline at one of its ends, possibly a read error. This chain connects TRBV28 to TRBJ1-2; D call uncertain. The CDR3 has 13 amino acids. Germline CDR1 reads MDHEN; CDR2 reads SYDVKM. DNA for the CDR3: TGTGCCAGCACTTTACCGGGAGAAAGGGGCTACACCTTC. Protein: CASTLPGERGYTF.

Only a few counts were recorded for this clonotype. The chain is built from TRBV20-1 and TRBJ1-5; D uncertain. CDR3 size: 13 residues. V lost 6 bases and J 0 bases, leaving 9 bases between the germline ends. The germline CDR1 and CDR2 sequences are DFQATT and SNEGSKA (reference sequence). This CDR3 is CSAWGDSNQPQHF. As DNA, the CDR3 is TGCAGTGCATGGGGTGATAGCAATCAGCCCCAGCATTTT.

This clonotype has ten or more counts. The CDR3 protein is CASSLIVGTAQETQYF. CDR3 bases: TGTGCCAGCAGCTTGATAGTTGGTACGGCACAAGAGACCCAGTACTTC. The genes are TRBV5-6 and TRBJ2-5; D gene unclear. Trimming stripped 1 base from V and 2 bases from J, with 15 bases between. The CDR3 totals 16 residues. The germline CDR1 and CDR2 sequences are SGHDT and YYEEEE.